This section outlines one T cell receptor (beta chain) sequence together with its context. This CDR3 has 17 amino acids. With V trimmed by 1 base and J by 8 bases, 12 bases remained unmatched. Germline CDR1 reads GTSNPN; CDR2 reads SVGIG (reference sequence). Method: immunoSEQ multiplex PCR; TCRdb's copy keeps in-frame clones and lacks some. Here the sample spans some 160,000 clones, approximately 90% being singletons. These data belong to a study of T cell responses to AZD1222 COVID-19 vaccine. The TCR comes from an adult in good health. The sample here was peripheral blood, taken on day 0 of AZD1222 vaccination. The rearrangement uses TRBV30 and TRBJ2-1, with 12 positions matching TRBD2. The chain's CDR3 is CAWSAIRTSGIPDEQFF. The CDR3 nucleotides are TGTGCCTGGAGTGCCATAAGGACTAGCGGGATACCCGATGAGCAGTTCTTC.